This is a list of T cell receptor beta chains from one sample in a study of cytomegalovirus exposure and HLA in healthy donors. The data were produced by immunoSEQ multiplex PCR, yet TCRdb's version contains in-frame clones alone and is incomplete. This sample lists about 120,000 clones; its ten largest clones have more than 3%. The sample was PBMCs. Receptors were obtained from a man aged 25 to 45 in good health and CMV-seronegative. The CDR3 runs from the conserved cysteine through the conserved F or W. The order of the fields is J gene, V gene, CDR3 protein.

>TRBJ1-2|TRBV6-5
CASSLQGDDGYTF
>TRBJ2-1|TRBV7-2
CASTPGTKYNEQFF
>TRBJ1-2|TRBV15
CATSRGAGYGYTF
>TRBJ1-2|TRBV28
CASSSLRTGVYGYTF
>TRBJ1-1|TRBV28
CASIWTGGRTEAFF
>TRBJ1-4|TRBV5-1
CASSLGPGDEKLFF
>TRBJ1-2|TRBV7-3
CASSPSGQGVGGYTF
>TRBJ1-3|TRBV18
CASSPGDGNTIYF
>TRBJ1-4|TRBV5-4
CASSLDPIRGTNEKLFF
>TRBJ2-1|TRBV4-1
CASSRGTGGTRGSYNEQFF
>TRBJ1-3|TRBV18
CASSQGQGSGNTIYF
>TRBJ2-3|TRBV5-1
CASSLLAGGKDTQYF
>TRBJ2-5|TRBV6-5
CASSYSRISGQETQYF
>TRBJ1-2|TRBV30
CAWSRVLGYTF
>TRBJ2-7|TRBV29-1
CSVLRGTYEQYF
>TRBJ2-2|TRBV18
CASSPRPAGGNTGELFF
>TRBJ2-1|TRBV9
CASSALTSGGAFQQFF
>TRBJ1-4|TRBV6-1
CASSWQGGQKLFF
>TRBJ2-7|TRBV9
CASSVLGQGGEQYF
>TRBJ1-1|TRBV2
CASRDRTGGDTEAFF
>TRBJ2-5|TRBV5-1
CASSLGPNEETQYF
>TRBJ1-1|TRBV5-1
CASSLAMANTEAFF